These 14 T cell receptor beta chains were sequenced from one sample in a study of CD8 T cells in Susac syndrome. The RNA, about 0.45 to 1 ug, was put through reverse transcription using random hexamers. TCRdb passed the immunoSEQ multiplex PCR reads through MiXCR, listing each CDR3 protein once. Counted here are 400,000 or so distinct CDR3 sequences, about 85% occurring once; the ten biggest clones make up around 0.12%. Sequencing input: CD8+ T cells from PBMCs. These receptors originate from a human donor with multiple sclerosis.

CDR3 region: CASTISSATDTQYF. The CDR3, as DNA: TGTGCCAGCACCATATCTTCCGCCACAGATACGCAGTATTTT. The V call is TRBV3-1, the J call TRBJ2-3; no firm D call. Germline V lookup: CDR1 LGHDT, CDR2 YNNKEL (reference sequence). The ends were cut back, 7 bases at V and 2 bases at J, with 13 bases in the middle. The CDR3 extends over 14 amino acids.

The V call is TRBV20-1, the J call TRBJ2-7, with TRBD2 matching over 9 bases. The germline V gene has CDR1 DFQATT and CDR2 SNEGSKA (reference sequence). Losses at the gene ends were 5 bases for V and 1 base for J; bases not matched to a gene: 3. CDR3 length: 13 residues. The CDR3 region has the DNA TGCAGTGCTTTAGCGGGAGAATCCTACGAGCAGTACTTC. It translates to CSALAGESYEQYF.

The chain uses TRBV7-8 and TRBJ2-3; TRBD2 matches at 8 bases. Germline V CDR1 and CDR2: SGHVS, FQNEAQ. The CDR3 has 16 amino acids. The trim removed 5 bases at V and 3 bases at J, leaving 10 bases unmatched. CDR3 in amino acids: CASSPLAGYETDTQYF. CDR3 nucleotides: TGTGCCAGCAGCCCCCTAGCGGGCTACGAGACAGATACGCAGTATTTT.

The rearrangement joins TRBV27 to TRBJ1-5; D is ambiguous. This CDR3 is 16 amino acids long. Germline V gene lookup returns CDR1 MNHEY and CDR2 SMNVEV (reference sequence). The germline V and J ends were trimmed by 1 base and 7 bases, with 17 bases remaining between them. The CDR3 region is CASSLLGGAVDQPQHF. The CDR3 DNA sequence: TGTGCCAGCAGTTTATTGGGCGGTGCAGTGGACCAGCCCCAGCATTTT.

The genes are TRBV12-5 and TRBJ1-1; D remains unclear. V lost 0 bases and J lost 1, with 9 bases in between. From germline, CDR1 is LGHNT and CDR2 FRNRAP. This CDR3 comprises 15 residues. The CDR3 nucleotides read TGTGCTAGTGGTTTGGTAACCTCAGGGAACACTGAAGCTTTCTTT. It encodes CASGLVTSGNTEAFF.

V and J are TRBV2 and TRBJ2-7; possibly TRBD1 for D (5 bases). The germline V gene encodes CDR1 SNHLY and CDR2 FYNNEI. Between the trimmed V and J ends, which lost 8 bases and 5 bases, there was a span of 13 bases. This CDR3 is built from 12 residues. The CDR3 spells CASGQGTNEQYF. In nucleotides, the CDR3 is TGTGCCAGCGGGCAGGGCACCAACGAGCAGTACTTC.

As DNA, the CDR3 is TGCAGTGCTAGAGATAGGGATGGGGGGCTGACCGGGGAGCTGTTTTTT. Its translation is CSARDRDGGLTGELFF. The V call is TRBV20-1, the J call TRBJ2-2, with D perhaps matching TRBD1 or TRBD2 (6 bases each). This CDR3 contains 16 residues. Germline CDR1 DFQATT, CDR2 SNEGSKA (reference sequence). V shed 0 bases and J shed 5 bases, with 16 bases lying between them.

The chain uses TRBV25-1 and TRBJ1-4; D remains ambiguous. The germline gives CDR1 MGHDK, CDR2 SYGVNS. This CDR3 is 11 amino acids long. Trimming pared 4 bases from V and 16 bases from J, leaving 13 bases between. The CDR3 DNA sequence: TGTGCCAGCAGTGTTGGACGTGGGCGGTTTTTT. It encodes CASSVGRGRFF.

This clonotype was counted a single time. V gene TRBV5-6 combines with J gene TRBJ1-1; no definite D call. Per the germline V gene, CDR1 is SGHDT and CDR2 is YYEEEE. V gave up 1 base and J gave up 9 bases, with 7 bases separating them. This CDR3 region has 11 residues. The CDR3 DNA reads TGTGCCAGCAGCTTGTCGGGCAAAGCTTTCTTT. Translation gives CASSLSGKAFF.

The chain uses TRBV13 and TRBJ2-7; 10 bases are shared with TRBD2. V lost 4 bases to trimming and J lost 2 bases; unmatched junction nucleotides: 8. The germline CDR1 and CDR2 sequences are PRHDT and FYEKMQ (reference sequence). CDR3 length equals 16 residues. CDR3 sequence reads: CASSSPSGGDAYEQYF. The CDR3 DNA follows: TGTGCCAGCAGCTCCCCTAGCGGGGGCGACGCCTACGAGCAGTACTTC.

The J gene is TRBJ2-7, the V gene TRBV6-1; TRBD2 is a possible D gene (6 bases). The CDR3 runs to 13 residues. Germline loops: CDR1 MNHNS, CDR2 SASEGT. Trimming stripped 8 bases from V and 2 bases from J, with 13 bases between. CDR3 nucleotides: TGTGCCAGCGTGGAAAGGGAGGCCTACGAGCAGTACTTC. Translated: CASVEREAYEQYF.

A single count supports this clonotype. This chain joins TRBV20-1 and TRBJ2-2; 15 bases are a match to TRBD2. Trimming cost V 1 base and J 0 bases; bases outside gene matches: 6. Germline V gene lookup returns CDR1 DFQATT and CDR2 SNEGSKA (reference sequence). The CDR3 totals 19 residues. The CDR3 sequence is CSARGPGLAGGSNTGELFF. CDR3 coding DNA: TGCAGTGCTAGAGGTCCGGGACTAGCGGGAGGCTCGAACACCGGGGAGCTGTTTTTT.

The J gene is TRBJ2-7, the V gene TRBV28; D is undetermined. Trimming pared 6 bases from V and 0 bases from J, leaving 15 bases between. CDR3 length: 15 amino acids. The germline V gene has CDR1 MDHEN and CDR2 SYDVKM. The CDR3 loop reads CASSSPRLRSYEQYF. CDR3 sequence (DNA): TGTGCCAGCAGCAGCCCAAGACTCCGCTCCTACGAGCAGTACTTC.

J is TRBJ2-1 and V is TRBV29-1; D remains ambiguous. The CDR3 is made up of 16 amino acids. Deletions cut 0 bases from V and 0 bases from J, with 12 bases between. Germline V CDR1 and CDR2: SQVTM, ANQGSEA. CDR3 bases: TGCAGCGTTGAAGATACGTTGGAGAGCTCCTACAATGAGCAGTTCTTC. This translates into CSVEDTLESSYNEQFF.